This paragraph covers one T cell receptor (beta chain) sequence. No cognate antigen has been identified for it. Base qualities were left out, and no much larger clone turns up one base away. The donors were healthy, HIV-negative adults who had no recently reported acute infections or vaccinations. Only Caucasian adults living in Nashville, Tennessee, USA were represented among the donors. Magnetic negative selection was used to enrich CD4+ T cells, after which naive cells were positively selected on CD45RA and the negative fraction became the memory subset. Blood was collected by leukapheresis, and PBMCs were isolated by Ficoll-Histopaque density gradient centrifugation and then cryopreserved in liquid nitrogen vapor phase. Analytical flow cytometry was used to check the purity and quantity of every magnetically sorted T cell population. Genomic DNA was isolated from each sorted fraction and quantified by UV absorbance on a Nanodrop 2000c.

Using the deep immunoSEQ assay, multiplex PCR amplified TCR CDR3 regions from genomic DNA. Genomic DNA extracted from each cell subset was distributed evenly over all wells of several immunoSEQ 96-well plates, and each plate served as one replicate. Each replicate PCR for sorted subsets received about 180 ng genomic DNA, equal to about 30,000 T cell genomes. The purified libraries were quantified using a Qubit 3.0 fluorometer, sized with a Bioanalyzer 2100, and then quantified again using the KAPA Library Quantification kit. Each immunoSEQ 96-well plate was sequenced on its own single-read 150-cycle Illumina NextSeq 550 flow cell. The original pipeline was this. The immunoSEQ output contained only junctional sequences without quality scores, so filtering could not match that applied to full-length reads. Sequences were annotated with PyIR, a Python wrapper for IgBLAST v1.9, and V/J genes and CDR3 were assigned using IMGT germline references. Any read was removed if the V/J assignment was weak (E-value above 1e-6), the CDR3 was missing, or the read contained stop codons, out-of-frame junctions, or ambiguous translated residues. A V3J clonotype was defined by an identical inferred V gene, J gene, and CDR3 amino acid sequence. The percentage overlap between two repertoires was calculated by dividing the number of shared unique clonotypes by the size of the smaller repertoire. Richness of each repertoire was evaluated using RTK rarefaction, the Chao1 estimator, and Recon v2.1 estimates of unobserved clonotypes. OLGA was used to compute generation probabilities for all TCRbeta clonotypes that the gDNA method yielded from a handful of donors. Drawn from immuneACCESS, this table holds only the in-frame rearrangements with V and J called that TCRdb kept. Clones are partly lost; checked studies trace under half to an unresolved V gene and leave the rest unexplained. V and J calls plus clone size are reproduced from that table; the DNA served to infer D and trimming. Within this sample are roughly 2.2 million clones, with roughly 92% of them counted one time only. Jointly, the top ten make up 0.37% of the sample.

The data were taken from a study of shared clonotypes between healthy human individuals (TCRdb year 2020). With respect to the entire study: A few men and two women, aged 18 to 49 years, made up the cohort. Libraries were prepared and TCR repertoires were sequenced by different laboratories using diverse techniques, in order to increase sequencing depth and limit assay-specific biases. The study deeply sequenced blood TCR repertoires of about 5 healthy adults to estimate repertoire size and the extent of clonotype sharing between individuals. Between about 0.8 and 9 billion PBMCs per donor were obtained by leukapheresis. For each donor, CD4 naive and CD4 memory were each run on three plates, CD8 naive on two plates, and CD8 memory on one plate.

General findings and caveats noted by the study authors: Compared with non-shared clonotypes, the clonotypes found in all four sorted-subset donors had higher generation probabilities. When a handful of donors were compared, the shared fraction of clonotypes was around 5.1% for naive CD4, around 3.6% for naive CD8, about 2.4% for memory CD4, and less than 0.5% for memory CD8. Naive subsets generally had larger estimated clonotype richness than memory subsets. Incomplete sequencing was indicated by rarefaction of sorted-subset datasets, despite the large sequencing depth. Because the study included a small number of donors, the genetic and exposure-history diversity represented was limited. Pairwise subsampling led to the expectation that sequencing depth would affect the degree of clonotype sharing among donors. Sampling was limited to blood, and TCR repertoires in tissue likely differ from TCR repertoires in blood.

As encoded in the germline V gene (reference sequence), CDR1 is LNHDA while CDR2 is SQIVND. Compared with germline, V lacks 6 bases and J lacks 4 bases; bases without a gene match: 6. The CDR3 sequence holds 15 residues, the cysteine and phenylalanine included. This entry keeps only the CDR3 DNA: 45 bases, framed from base 1. Recombination joined TRBV19 with TRBJ2-2; 9 of the junction bases match TRBD1. The TCR sequence derives from a man aged 18 to 29 in good health. Some clones in this sample may be carry-over from other donors' samples. Sequencing used naive CD4+ T cells from PBMCs. The cell subset or site label, read with the paper, signifies: CD45RA+ positively selected. The base sequence is TGTGCCAGTAGGGGGACAGGGCGGACCACCGGGGAGCTGTTTTTT. Its protein reads: CASRGTGRTTGELFF.